Each of the 22 T cell receptor beta chains below was sequenced from the same sample in a study of blood T cell repertoires in COVID-19. Clones were sequenced by immunoSEQ multiplex PCR, and TCRdb holds only the in-frame ones, with some missing. Here the sample spans around 450,000 clones, 70% to 90% being singletons. Sequenced sample: PBMCs or T cells enriched from blood (not recorded which). The receptors were gathered from a woman under 30 with acute COVID-19.

This clone turned up a few times. The gene calls are TRBV5-4 and TRBJ2-1, with no clear D. CDR3 length: 13 amino acids. Looked up from germline, CDR1 is SGHNT and CDR2 is YYREEE (reference sequence). The germline V and J ends were trimmed by 4 bases and 6 bases, with 11 bases remaining between them. This chain's CDR3 is CASSLGSSNEQFF. In DNA, the CDR3 is TGTGCCAGCAGCCTGGGTAGCTCCAATGAGCAGTTCTTC.

About this clone: This CDR3 is also generated by other DNA sequences in the sample. The rearrangement uses TRBV10-1 and TRBJ2-7; 10 bases fit TRBD2. V shed 8 bases, J shed 0 bases, and the junction held 1 base outside the gene matches. The CDR3 length is 13 residues. Germline values: CDR1 WNHNN, CDR2 SYGVQD (reference sequence). CDR3 sequence reads: CASSSGSSYEQYF. As DNA, the CDR3 is TGCGCCAGCTCTAGCGGGAGCTCCTACGAGCAGTACTTC.

This rearrangement joins TRBV18 to TRBJ2-7, with a possible D match to TRBD1 (6 bases). CDR1 is KGHSH and CDR2 is LQKENI in the germline V gene. V was clipped by 6 bases and J by 0 bases, with 12 bases between them. CDR3 length: 14 residues. The CDR3 DNA reads as TGTGCCAGCTCCCGACAGGCTCTCTCCTACGAGCAGTACTTC. Translating gives CASSRQALSYEQYF.

The chain couples TRBV6-1 to TRBJ2-1, with unresolved D. CDR1 is MNHNS and CDR2 is SASEGT in the germline V gene. CDR3 length equals 12 residues. The V and J ends lost 1 base and 10 bases respectively, with 8 bases between them. This CDR3 reads CASSEGGVEQFF. The CDR3 DNA reads as TGTGCCAGCAGTGAAGGAGGAGTGGAGCAGTTCTTC.

The rearrangement joins TRBV9 to TRBJ1-1; possible D gene TRBD1, 6 bases. This CDR3 has 13 residues. The V gene lost 6 bases and the J gene lost 4 bases, with 13 bases spanning the gap. The V gene's germline CDR1 is SGDLS and CDR2 YYNGEE. The DNA of the CDR3 is TGTGCCAGCAAGAAAACAGGGTCCACTGAAGCTTTCTTT. Encoded protein: CASKKTGSTEAFF.

The V gene is TRBV4-1, the J gene TRBJ2-5; possible D gene TRBD2, 5 bases. V dropped 0 bases and J dropped 5 bases, with 10 bases sitting between them. The CDR3 is 14 residues long. Germline V gives CDR1 MGHRA, CDR2 YSYEKL. The CDR3 DNA sequence: TGCGCCAGCAGCCAAGATCCTAGCTTGGAGACCCAGTACTTC. Amino acid sequence: CASSQDPSLETQYF.

The rearrangement joins TRBV19 to TRBJ1-4, with a weak D call TRBD1 (5 bases). This CDR3 is built from 13 residues. CDR1 and CDR2 from the germline V gene are LNHDA and SQIVND (reference sequence). The V end lost 6 bases, the J end lost 4 bases, and 9 bases lay between the germline ends. The CDR3 DNA reads TGTGCCAGTAGCCGGGGGATTAATGAAAAACTGTTTTTT. Translating gives CASSRGINEKLFF.

The V call is TRBV5-4, the J call TRBJ1-6, with 8 bases aligning to TRBD1. The ends lost 4 bases at V and 7 bases at J; junction bases unmatched: 4. Germline V lookup: CDR1 SGHNT, CDR2 YYREEE (reference sequence). The CDR3 runs to 14 residues. The chain's CDR3 is CASSPDRVNSPLHF. CDR3 bases: TGTGCCAGCAGCCCGGACAGGGTAAATTCACCCCTCCACTTT.

The V and J genes are TRBV6-5 and TRBJ1-1; D possibly corresponds to TRBD1 (5 bases). The CDR3 is 13 residues long. V was pared by 3 bases and J by 2 bases, with 7 bases between. Germline V gene lookup returns CDR1 MNHEY and CDR2 SVGAGI. The CDR3 sequence: CASSYGHNTEAFF. CDR3 nucleotide sequence: TGTGCCAGCAGTTATGGACACAACACTGAAGCTTTCTTT.

The V call is TRBV12-3 or TRBV12-4, the J call TRBJ2-1, with 7 bases matching TRBD1. Germline trimming cut 8 bases from V and 8 bases from J; bases unmatched to any gene: 3. This CDR3 spans 11 amino acids. The CDR3: CASGDSYEQFF. In DNA, the CDR3 is TGTGCCAGCGGGGACAGCTATGAGCAGTTCTTC.

The V and J genes are TRBV15 and TRBJ1-3, with 7 bases that match TRBD1. The J segment lost 2 bases and the V segment lost 3 bases, leaving 7 bases of the junction unmatched. This CDR3 contains 16 residues. Germline V gene lookup returns CDR1 LNHNV and CDR2 YYDKDF (reference sequence). The DNA for the CDR3 is TGTGCCACCAGCAGTGACAGGGAGAGGACTGGAAACACCATATATTTT. Translation gives CATSSDRERTGNTIYF. Full variable domain (rest looked up from reference TRBV15 and TRBJ1-3): DAMVIQNPRYQVTQFGKPVTLSCSQTLNHNVMYWYQQKSSQAPKLLFHYYDKDFNNEADTPDNFQSRRPNTSFCFLDIRSPGLGDTAMYLCATSSDRERTGNTIYFGEGSWLTVV.

The CDR3 DNA sequence: TGTGCCAGCAGTGATACAGCAGGTGGAAACACCATATATTTT. Residues: CASSDTAGGNTIYF. The chain uses TRBV2 and TRBJ1-3, with D unclear. The germline gives CDR1 SNHLY, CDR2 FYNNEI. The V gene lost 3 bases and the J gene lost 3 bases, with 9 bases spanning the gap. The CDR3 sequence is 14 residues long.

The chain joins TRBV5-1 to TRBJ2-6; D is ambiguous. V was pared by 7 bases and J by 2 bases, with 19 bases between. Germline CDR1 and CDR2: SGHRS and YFSETQ. The CDR3 has 17 amino acids. CDR3 in amino acids: CASHTRPLVAGANVLTF. CDR3 nucleotide sequence: TGCGCCAGCCACACGCGGCCCCTCGTCGCTGGGGCCAACGTCCTGACTTTC.

This chain connects TRBV10-2 to TRBJ1-5; D might be TRBD1 (5 bases). CDR1 WSHSY and CDR2 SAAADI come from the germline V gene. The CDR3 sequence is 15 residues long. V was trimmed by 4 bases and J by 3 bases, leaving 13 bases between them. CDR3 in amino acids: CASSVGTDHNQPQHF. The DNA for the CDR3 is TGCGCCAGCAGTGTAGGGACTGACCACAATCAGCCCCAGCATTTT.

The V gene is TRBV19, the J gene TRBJ1-2; D is unclear. Trimming removed 5 bases from V and 3 bases from J, with 16 bases in between. From germline, CDR1 is LNHDA and CDR2 SQIVND (reference sequence). This CDR3 has 15 residues. CDR3 protein: CASSLDIRQYYGYTF. The CDR3 coding sequence is TGTGCCAGTAGTCTCGACATCAGGCAGTACTATGGCTACACCTTC. The full variable domain, rest sourced from reference TRBV19 and TRBJ1-2, is DGGITQSPKYLFRKEGQNVTLSCEQNLNHDAMYWYRQDPGQGLRLIYYSQIVNDFQKGDIAEGYSVSREKKESFPLTVTSAQKNPTAFYLCASSLDIRQYYGYTFGSGTRLTVV.

V usage is TRBV12-3 or TRBV12-4 and J usage is TRBJ1-1; 7 positions agree with TRBD1. The CDR3 extends over 13 amino acids. J lost 0 bases, V lost 6 bases, and 1 base had no gene match. CDR3: CASRGTVNTEAFF. CDR3 DNA: TGTGCCAGCAGAGGGACAGTGAACACTGAAGCTTTCTTT.

About this clone itself: The same CDR3 can be traced to other DNA sequences in this sample. The rearrangement joins TRBV7-2 to TRBJ2-7, with 12 bases matching TRBD2. The CDR3 runs 15 residues. Losses at the gene ends were 1 base for V and 4 bases for J; bases not matched to a gene: 2. Germline V gene lookup returns CDR1 SGHTA and CDR2 FQGNSA. CDR3 region: CASSLELAGGYEQYF. In DNA, the CDR3 is TGTGCCAGCAGCTTAGAACTAGCGGGGGGATACGAGCAGTACTTC.

In this sample, this clone turned up once. The chain joins TRBV7-8 to TRBJ1-4; D is uncertain. V was shortened by 3 bases and J by 3 bases, with 8 bases between the two germline ends. CDR1 SGHVS and CDR2 FQNEAQ come from the germline V gene. This CDR3 spans 14 amino acids. The CDR3 sequence is CASSFGGSNEKLFF. In DNA, the CDR3 is TGTGCCAGCAGCTTCGGCGGTTCTAATGAAAAACTGTTTTTT.

V gene TRBV6-2 or TRBV6-3 combines with J gene TRBJ1-6; D might be TRBD1 (5 bases). CDR3 length equals 14 residues. V lost 6 bases, J lost 8 bases, and 14 bases lay in between. Germline V gene lookup returns CDR1 MNHEY and CDR2 SVGEGT. The CDR3 is CASSPGRDYSPLHF. The CDR3 region has the DNA TGTGCCAGCAGCCCGGGACGGGACTATTCACCCCTCCACTTT.

V gene TRBV5-6 combines with J gene TRBJ1-5; D gene uncertain. V gave up 0 bases and J gave up 1 base, with 8 bases separating them. Looked up from germline, CDR1 is SGHDT and CDR2 is YYEEEE. This CDR3 has 15 amino acids. The CDR3 DNA reads TGTGCCAGCAGCTTGGTAGGGAGGAGCAATCAGCCCCAGCATTTT. Residues: CASSLVGRSNQPQHF.

This rearrangement joins TRBV9 to TRBJ2-3, with 8 positions matching TRBD1. The germline V gene has CDR1 SGDLS and CDR2 YYNGEE. V trimming: 4 bases; J trimming: 2 bases; junction bases outside the gene matches: 12. The CDR3 sequence is 17 residues long. CDR3 in amino acids: CASSPRTGPILTDTQYF. CDR3 nucleotide sequence: TGTGCCAGCAGCCCCCGGACAGGGCCAATCCTCACAGATACGCAGTATTTT.

The rearrangement joins TRBV3-1 (or the pseudogene TRBV3-2) to TRBJ2-3; 12 bases map to TRBD2. Germline loops: CDR1 LGHDT, CDR2 YNNKEL (reference sequence). The CDR3 has 16 amino acids. V shed 4 bases and J 2 bases; nucleotides not matched to a gene: 4. The CDR3 is CASSPGLAGYTDTQYF. For the CDR3, the DNA is TGTGCCAGCAGCCCCGGACTAGCGGGATACACAGATACGCAGTATTTT.